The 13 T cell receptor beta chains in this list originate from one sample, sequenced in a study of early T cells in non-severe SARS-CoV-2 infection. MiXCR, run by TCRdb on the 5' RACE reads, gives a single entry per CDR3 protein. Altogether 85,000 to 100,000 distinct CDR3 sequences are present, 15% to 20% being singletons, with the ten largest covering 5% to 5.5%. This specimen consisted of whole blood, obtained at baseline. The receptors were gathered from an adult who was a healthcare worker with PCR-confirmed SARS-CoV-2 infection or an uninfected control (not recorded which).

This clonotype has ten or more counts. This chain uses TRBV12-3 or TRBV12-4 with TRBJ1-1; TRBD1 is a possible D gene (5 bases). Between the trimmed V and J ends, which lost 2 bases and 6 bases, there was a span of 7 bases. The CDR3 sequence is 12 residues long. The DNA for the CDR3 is TGTGCCAGCAGTTTATGGGGCTCTGAAGCTTTCTTT. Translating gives CASSLWGSEAFF.

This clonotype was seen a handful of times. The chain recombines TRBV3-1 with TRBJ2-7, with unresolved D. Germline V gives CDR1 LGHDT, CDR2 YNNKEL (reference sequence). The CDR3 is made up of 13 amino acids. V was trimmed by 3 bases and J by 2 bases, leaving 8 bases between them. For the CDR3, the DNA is TGTGCCAGCAGCCATCACTCTACCTACGAGCAGTACTTC. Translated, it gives CASSHHSTYEQYF.

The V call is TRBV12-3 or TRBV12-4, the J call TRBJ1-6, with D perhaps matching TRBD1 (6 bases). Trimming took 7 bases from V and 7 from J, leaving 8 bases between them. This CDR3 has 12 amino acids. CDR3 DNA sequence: TGTGCCAGCACCAGGGGAAATTCACCCCTCCACTTT. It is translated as CASTRGNSPLHF.

The CDR3 protein is CASSPGGRYEQYF. Here the CDR3 DNA reads TGTGCCAGCAGTCCCGGGGGGAGGTACGAGCAGTACTTC. The chain couples TRBV6-6 to TRBJ2-7, with 7 nucleotides matching TRBD2. The CDR3 is 13 residues long. The J segment lost 4 bases and the V segment lost 5 bases, leaving 5 bases of the junction unmatched. Looked up from germline, CDR1 is MNHNY and CDR2 is SVGAGI (reference sequence).

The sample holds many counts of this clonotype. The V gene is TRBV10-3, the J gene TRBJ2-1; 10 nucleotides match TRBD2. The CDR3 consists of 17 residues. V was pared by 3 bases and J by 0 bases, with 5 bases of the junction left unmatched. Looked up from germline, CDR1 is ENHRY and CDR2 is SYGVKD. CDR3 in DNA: TGTGCCATCAGTGACCCAAGCGGGAGGGCCTCCTACAATGAGCAGTTCTTC. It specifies CAISDPSGRASYNEQFF.

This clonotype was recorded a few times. CDR3 sequence reads: CASSARNNEQFF. The CDR3 coding sequence is TGTGCCAGCAGCGCCCGGAACAATGAGCAGTTCTTC. V and J are TRBV9 and TRBJ2-1, with unresolved D. CDR1 is SGDLS, CDR2 YYNGEE, per germline. V lost 3 bases to trimming and J lost 5 bases, with 6 bases between them. CDR3 length equals 12 residues.

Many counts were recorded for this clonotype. Here the CDR3 DNA reads TGCGCCAGCAGCCAAGACCGTAATTGGCTGGACGAGCAGTACTTC. It is translated as CASSQDRNWLDEQYF. The chain joins TRBV4-1 to TRBJ2-7, with D unclear. The germline CDR1 and CDR2 sequences are MGHRA and YSYEKL. Trimming cost V 0 bases and J 5 bases, with 14 bases left between them. The CDR3 is 15 amino acids.

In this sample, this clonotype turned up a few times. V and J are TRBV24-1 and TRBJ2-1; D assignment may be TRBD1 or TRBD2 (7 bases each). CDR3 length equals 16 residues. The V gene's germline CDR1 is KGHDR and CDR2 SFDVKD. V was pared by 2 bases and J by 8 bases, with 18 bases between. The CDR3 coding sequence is TGTGCCACCAGTGATTCCCCCAGGGGGGGAGGGGATGAGCAGTTCTTC. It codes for CATSDSPRGGGDEQFF.

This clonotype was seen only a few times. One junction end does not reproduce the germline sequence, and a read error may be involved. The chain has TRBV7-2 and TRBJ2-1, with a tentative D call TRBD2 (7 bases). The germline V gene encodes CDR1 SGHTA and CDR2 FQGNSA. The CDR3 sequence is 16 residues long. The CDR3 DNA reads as TGTGCCAGCAGCCGCCCGGTCAACAGGGACTACGATGAGCAGTTCTTC. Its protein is CASSRPVNRDYDEQFF.

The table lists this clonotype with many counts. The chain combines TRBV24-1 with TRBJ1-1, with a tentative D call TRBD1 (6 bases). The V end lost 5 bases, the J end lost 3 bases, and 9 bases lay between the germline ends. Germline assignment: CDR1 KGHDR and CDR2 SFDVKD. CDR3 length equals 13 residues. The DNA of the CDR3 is TGTGCCACCAGTGTAGGGGGGGACACTGAAGCTTTCTTT. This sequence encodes CATSVGGDTEAFF.

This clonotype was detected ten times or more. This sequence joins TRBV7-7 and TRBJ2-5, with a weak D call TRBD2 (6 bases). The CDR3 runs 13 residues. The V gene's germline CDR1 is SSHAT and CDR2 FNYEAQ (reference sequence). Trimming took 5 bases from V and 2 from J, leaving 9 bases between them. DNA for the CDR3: TGTGCCAGCAGCCCCAGCGGGCAAGAGACCCAGTACTTC. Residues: CASSPSGQETQYF.

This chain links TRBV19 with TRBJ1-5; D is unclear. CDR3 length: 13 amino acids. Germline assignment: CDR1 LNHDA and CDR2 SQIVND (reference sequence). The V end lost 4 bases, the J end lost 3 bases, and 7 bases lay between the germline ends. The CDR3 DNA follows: TGTGCCAGTAGTAGGACCGTCAATCAGCCCCAGCATTTT. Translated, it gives CASSRTVNQPQHF.

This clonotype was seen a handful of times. This chain's CDR3 is CASSLTRQSPLHF. The CDR3 DNA is TGTGCCAGCAGTTTAACCCGCCAGTCACCCCTCCACTTT. The chain uses TRBV27 and TRBJ1-6; no clear D. Germline CDR1 is MNHEY and CDR2 is SMNVEV (reference sequence). CDR3 size: 13 residues. V was trimmed by 2 bases and J by 10 bases, leaving 9 bases between them.